This entry lists 13 T cell receptor beta chains sequenced from one sample in a study of cytomegalovirus exposure and HLA in healthy donors. The PCR contained 60 Vbeta and 13 Jbeta primers. Measured with immunoSEQ multiplex PCR; TCRdb has only the in-frame clones, and not every one. In the table there are approximately 120,000 clones, roughly 81% of which are singletons. The sequenced material came from PBMCs. All receptors derive from a young woman in good health and CMV-seronegative.

This clone has a single count. A read error may produce the germline difference seen at one junction end. The V and J genes are TRBV5-1 and TRBJ1-2, with D hard to call. Germline-derived CDR1 and CDR2 are SGHRS and YFSETQ. The CDR3 is 14 residues long. For the CDR3, the DNA is TGCGCCAGCAGCCTCCATTCGGAGGGCTATGTCTACACCTTC. As protein: CASSLHSEGYVYTF.

The rearrangement joins TRBV6-6 to TRBJ2-1; no clear D. Trimming removed 1 base at V and 2 bases at J, with 9 bases between. Germline-derived CDR1 and CDR2 are MNHNY and SVGAGI (reference sequence). The CDR3 is 15 residues long. The CDR3 loop is CASSYLPAAYNEQFF. In DNA, the CDR3 is TGTGCCAGCAGTTACTTGCCGGCGGCCTACAATGAGCAGTTCTTC.

The V call is TRBV7-2, the J call TRBJ2-1, with 7 nucleotides matching TRBD2. V lost 4 bases to trimming and J lost 3 bases; unmatched junction nucleotides: 6. Germline V gives CDR1 SGHTA, CDR2 FQGNSA. This CDR3 comprises 15 residues. CDR3 protein: CASSYSGDLYNEQFF. In DNA form, the CDR3 reads TGTGCCAGCAGCTACAGCGGGGACCTCTACAATGAGCAGTTCTTC.

The genes are TRBV28 and TRBJ2-5; 10 bases match TRBD2. Trimming took 8 bases from V and 3 from J; bases not matched to a gene: 12. Germline V gene data show CDR1 as MDHEN and CDR2 as SYDVKM. CDR3 length equals 16 residues. The CDR3 sequence: CASGQWASGRKETQYF. CDR3 DNA sequence: TGTGCCAGCGGACAATGGGCTAGCGGGAGAAAAGAGACCCAGTACTTC.

V and J are TRBV6-1 and TRBJ2-7; 10 positions match TRBD2. The trim removed 2 bases at V and 3 bases at J, leaving 1 base unmatched. The V gene's germline CDR1 is MNHNS and CDR2 SASEGT. CDR3 length equals 14 residues. The chain's CDR3 is CASSEWTSGYEQYF. DNA for the CDR3: TGTGCCAGCAGTGAATGGACTAGCGGCTACGAGCAGTACTTC.

This clone has just one count. This chain uses TRBV15 with TRBJ2-7; D uncertain. CDR1 and CDR2 (germline): LNHNV, YYDKDF (reference sequence). The CDR3 loop spans 13 amino acids. V was clipped by 0 bases and J by 0 bases, with 3 bases between them. In DNA form, the CDR3 reads TGTGCCACCAGCAGAGACGGCTCCTACGAGCAGTACTTC. This sequence encodes CATSRDGSYEQYF.

Details on this clone: One junction end disagrees with the germline gene, perhaps due to a read error. The chain couples TRBV7-2 to TRBJ1-2, with D tentatively TRBD1 (5 bases). This CDR3 has 14 residues. The V gene's germline CDR1 is SGHTA and CDR2 FQGNSA. This CDR3 reads CASSLDPGSNGYIF. Written as DNA, the CDR3 is TGTGCCAGCAGCTTAGACCCAGGGTCAAATGGCTACATCTTC.

V usage is TRBV7-2 and J usage is TRBJ2-7; 13 bases line up with TRBD2. With 0 bases clipped from V and 3 bases from J, the junction kept 20 bases outside the gene matches. CDR1 is SGHTA and CDR2 is FQGNSA in the germline V gene. The CDR3 is 22 amino acids. In DNA form, the CDR3 reads TGTGCCAGCAGCTTAGCGCTGGTGACTAGCGGGAGGACCACCACTACCATCTACGAGCAGTACTTC. As protein: CASSLALVTSGRTTTTIYEQYF.

This clone is a singleton in its sample. This chain links TRBV30 with TRBJ2-1; 13 bases agree with TRBD2. The CDR3 length is 15 residues. The germline gives CDR1 GTSNPN, CDR2 SVGIG (reference sequence). Losses at the gene ends were 3 bases for V and 8 bases for J; bases not matched to a gene: 7. CDR3 sequence (DNA): TGTGCCTGGAGACACCCTACTAGCGGGAGGGATGAGCAGTTCTTC. Translated: CAWRHPTSGRDEQFF. The full variable domain, in which reference TRBV30 and TRBJ2-1 provide the parts outside the CDR3, is SQTIHQWPATLVQPVGSPLSLECTVEGTSNPNLYWYRQAAGRGLQLLFYSVGIGQISSEVPQNLSASRPQDRQFILSSKKLLLSDSGFYLCAWRHPTSGRDEQFFGPGTRLTVL.

The gene calls are TRBV29-1 and TRBJ2-3, with D unresolved. Per the germline V gene, CDR1 is SQVTM and CDR2 is ANQGSEA. V lost 2 bases and J 6 bases, leaving 9 bases between the germline ends. The CDR3 extends over 12 amino acids. The CDR3 sequence is CSVEPNGDTQYF. CDR3 DNA sequence: TGCAGCGTTGAACCAAACGGGGATACGCAGTATTTT.

The V gene is TRBV6-1, the J gene TRBJ1-2; 10 nucleotides match TRBD1. CDR3 length: 15 amino acids. CDR1 is MNHNS and CDR2 is SASEGT in the germline V gene. J lost 4 bases, V lost 6 bases, and 8 bases had no gene match. The CDR3, as DNA: TGTGCCAGCAGAACAGGACAGGGGGACGGCTATGGCTACACCTTC. This gives the protein CASRTGQGDGYGYTF.

This chain connects TRBV7-9 to TRBJ2-3, with 11 bases identical to TRBD1. From germline, CDR1 is SEHNR and CDR2 FQNEAQ (reference sequence). The CDR3 spans 18 residues. Trimming cost V 4 bases and J 5 bases; bases outside gene matches: 14. This CDR3 reads CASSSGDWWTGGIDTQYF. The CDR3 coding sequence is TGTGCCAGCAGCTCCGGGGATTGGTGGACAGGGGGCATAGATACGCAGTATTTT. The full variable domain, with the rest looked up from reference TRBV7-9 and TRBJ2-3, is DTGVSQNPRHKITKRGQNVTFRCDPISEHNRLYWYRQTLGQGPEFLTYFQNEAQLEKSRLLSDRFSAERPKGSFSTLEIQRTEQGDSAMYLCASSSGDWWTGGIDTQYFGPGTRLTVL.

This clone was picked up one time. As DNA, the CDR3 is TGCAGCGCCGCGGCAGGGGGGAATTCGGAGACCCAGTACTTC. Its protein is CSAAAGGNSETQYF. The chain links TRBV29-1 to TRBJ2-5; D may be TRBD1 (7 bases). The V and J ends lost 7 bases and 5 bases respectively, with 20 bases between them. This CDR3 contains 14 residues. The germline CDR1 and CDR2 sequences are SQVTM and ANQGSEA. The full variable domain, rest sourced from reference TRBV29-1 and TRBJ2-5, is SAVISQKPSRDICQRGTSLTIQCQVDSQVTMMFWYRQQPGQSLTLIATANQGSEATYESGFVIDKFPISRPNLTFSTLTVSNMSPEDSSIYLCSAAAGGNSETQYFGPGTRLLVL.